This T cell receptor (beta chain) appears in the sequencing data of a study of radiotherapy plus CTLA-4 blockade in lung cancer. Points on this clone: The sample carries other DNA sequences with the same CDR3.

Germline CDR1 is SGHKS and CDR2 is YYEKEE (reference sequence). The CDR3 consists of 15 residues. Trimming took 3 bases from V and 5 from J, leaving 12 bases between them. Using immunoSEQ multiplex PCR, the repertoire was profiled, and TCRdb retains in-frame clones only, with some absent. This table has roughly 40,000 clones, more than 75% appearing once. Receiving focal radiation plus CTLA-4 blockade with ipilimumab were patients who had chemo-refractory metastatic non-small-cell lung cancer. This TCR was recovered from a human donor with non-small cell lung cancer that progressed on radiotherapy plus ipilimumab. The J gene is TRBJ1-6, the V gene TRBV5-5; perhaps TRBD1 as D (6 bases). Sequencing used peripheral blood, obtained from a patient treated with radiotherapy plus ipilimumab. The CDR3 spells CASSYTGQNNSPLHF. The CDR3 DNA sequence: TGTGCCAGCAGCTATACGGGACAAAATAATTCACCCCTCCACTTT.